The 12 T cell receptor beta chains reported below all come from one sample, sequenced in a study of T cells in Graves' hyperthyroidism and ophthalmopathy. There were TCR beta CDR3 regions amplified from RNA transcripts. The HTBI primer set was used in a first-round RT-PCR of the TCR CDR3. MiXCR, applied by TCRdb to the multiplex PCR reads, yields one record per CDR3 protein. The table shows roughly 380,000 distinct CDR3 sequences, with approximately 18% occurring only once. Material for sequencing was blood. Receptors were obtained from a woman between 35 and 50 years old with Graves' ophthalmopathy.

This clonotype was counted at least ten times. The rearrangement links TRBV10-1 to TRBJ2-7; 8 nucleotides match TRBD2. CDR1 is WNHNN, CDR2 SYGVQD, per germline (reference sequence). With V trimmed by 6 bases and J by 6 bases, 7 bases remained unmatched. CDR3 length: 13 amino acids. This CDR3 is CASSPREGGEQYF. The CDR3 region has the DNA TGCGCCAGCAGCCCCCGGGAGGGGGGCGAGCAGTACTTC.

There are many counts of this clonotype. The CDR3 DNA follows: TGTGCCTGGAGTGTCGGCGGATTATATGGCTACACCTTC. Its translation: CAWSVGGLYGYTF. This chain connects TRBV30 to TRBJ1-2; D not certain. The CDR3 totals 13 residues. Between the trimmed V and J ends, which lost 0 bases and 5 bases, there was a span of 10 bases. Germline-derived CDR1 and CDR2 are GTSNPN and SVGIG (reference sequence).

This clonotype was found many times. The V gene is TRBV29-1, the J gene TRBJ1-1; D is possibly TRBD1 (5 bases). Germline CDR1 SQVTM, CDR2 ANQGSEA. This CDR3 spans 15 amino acids. Trimming left V 4 bases short and J 4 bases short, with 19 bases between. CDR3 DNA: TGCAGCGTTGGGTTTATGGGCCGGGGGGGCACTGAAGCTTTCTTT. This sequence encodes CSVGFMGRGGTEAFF.

This clonotype was observed many times. A much larger clone sits a single nucleotide away, making a read error possible. The V call is TRBV6-5, the J call TRBJ2-7; D not resolved. The germline gives CDR1 MNHEY, CDR2 SVGAGI. The CDR3 runs to 17 residues. DNA for the CDR3: TGTGCCAGCGGTTACTCCCCCCGGACGCACTATTCCTACGAGCAGTACTTC. It is translated as CASGYSPRTHYSYEQYF.

The table lists this clonotype with many counts. The V call is TRBV29-1, the J call TRBJ2-5, with 7 bases fitting TRBD1. The V and J ends lost 6 bases and 10 bases, in that order; junction bases with no gene match: 8. Germline V gene lookup returns CDR1 SQVTM and CDR2 ANQGSEA. The CDR3 is 11 amino acids. The CDR3 here is CSVNDRVNQYF. In DNA, the CDR3 is TGCAGCGTAAACGACAGGGTAAACCAGTACTTC.

Many counts were recorded for this clonotype. This chain uses TRBV27 with TRBJ2-2; TRBD2 agrees at 8 bases. The CDR3 contains 15 residues. Germline assignment: CDR1 MNHEY and CDR2 SMNVEV (reference sequence). With 6 bases clipped from V and 5 bases from J, the junction kept 8 bases outside the gene matches. Here the CDR3 DNA reads TGTGCCAGCAGCCGCAGCGGGAGTAATACCGGGGAGCTGTTTTTT. Protein sequence: CASSRSGSNTGELFF.

In this sample, this clonotype turned up many times. V and J are TRBV4-1 and TRBJ1-2; D remains unclear. Trimming cost V 0 bases and J 8 bases, with 10 bases left between them. CDR1 is MGHRA, CDR2 YSYEKL, per germline. The CDR3 has 13 amino acids. CDR3 protein: CASSQDGKRGYTF. The CDR3 DNA sequence: TGCGCCAGCAGCCAAGATGGGAAAAGGGGCTACACCTTC.

Ten or more counts support this clonotype. The chain is built from TRBV3-2 and TRBJ2-2. TRBV3-2 is tagged as a pseudogene. CDR3 length: 16 amino acids. This CDR3 reads CASSRPVRANTGELFF. The DNA of the CDR3 is TGTGCCAGCAGCCGCCCGGTGCGCGCGAACACCGGGGAGCTGTTTTTT.

On this clonotype: A much larger clone lies one base from this, so it may be a read error. The CDR3 protein is CASSSTGTDNQPQHF. CDR3 in DNA: TGTGCCAGCAGCTCAACCGGGACAGACAATCAGCCCCAGCATTTT. V usage is TRBV9 and J usage is TRBJ1-5; TRBD1 agrees at 7 bases. The CDR3 runs 15 residues. Unmatched junction bases numbered 7, after V lost 4 bases and J lost 3 bases. The germline gives CDR1 SGDLS, CDR2 YYNGEE.

The table lists this clonotype with many counts. A far larger clone is one nucleotide away, so this likely arose from a read error. The V call is TRBV12-3 or TRBV12-4, the J call TRBJ1-1; no firm D call. The CDR3 length is 13 residues. The CDR3 DNA reads as TGTGCCAGCAGTTTGGGGATGAACACTGAAGCTCTCTTT. This sequence encodes CASSLGMNTEALF.

This clonotype was observed at least ten times. The chain employs TRBV27 and TRBJ2-7; 13 bases agree with TRBD2. The CDR3 runs to 18 residues. Per the germline V gene, CDR1 is MNHEY and CDR2 is SMNVEV (reference sequence). Germline trimming cut 5 bases from V and 2 bases from J; bases unmatched to any gene: 12. The CDR3 DNA is TGTGCCAGCAGTAAATCACTAGCGGGAGGGAAATTGCCCTACGAGCAGTACTTC. Translating gives CASSKSLAGGKLPYEQYF.

This rearrangement joins TRBV12-3 or TRBV12-4 to TRBJ1-2; D might be TRBD1 (6 bases). Trimming left V 8 bases short and J 8 bases short, with 18 bases between. This CDR3 region has 13 residues. DNA for the CDR3: TGTGCCAGCCCCGTTGGGCAGGGGAGCGGCTACACCTTC. Residues: CASPVGQGSGYTF.